The 15 T cell receptor beta chains presented below share a single source sample, sequenced in a study of Graves' ophthalmopathy and Graves' hyperthyroidism. Investigators amplified TCR beta CDR3 regions from RNA transcripts. First-round RT-PCR with HTBI primers preceded a second-round multiplex PCR. In TCRdb, the multiplex PCR reads were re-called with MiXCR into one record per CDR3 protein. Seen here are over 650,000 distinct CDR3 sequences, about two fifths observed once, and the top ten hold over 2.5%. The sample taken for sequencing was peripheral blood. Receptor source: an adult man with Graves' ophthalmopathy.

V is TRBV15 and J is TRBJ2-7; D assignment may be TRBD1 or TRBD2 (6 bases each). Trimming removed 0 bases from V and 4 bases from J, with 13 bases in between. Germline V gives CDR1 LNHNV, CDR2 YYDKDF (reference sequence). CDR3 length: 15 residues. CDR3 residues: CATSRDYGGGYEQYF. CDR3 sequence (DNA): TGTGCCACCAGCAGAGATTACGGGGGCGGGTACGAGCAGTACTTC.

This clonotype was counted ten times or more. The chain employs TRBV2 and TRBJ2-2; D ambiguous. Looked up from germline, CDR1 is SNHLY and CDR2 is FYNNEI. CDR3 length equals 11 residues. V lost 7 bases, J lost 5 bases, and 5 bases lay in between. CDR3 bases: TGTGCCAGCACTCAAACCGGGGAGCTGTTTTTT. It encodes CASTQTGELFF. Full variable domain (rest looked up from reference TRBV2 and TRBJ2-2): EPEVTQTPSHQVTQMGQEVILRCVPISNHLYFYWYRQILGQKVEFLVSFYNNEISEKSEIFDDQFSVERPDGSNFTLKIRSTKLEDSAMYFCASTQTGELFFGEGSRLTVL.

There are a few counts of this clonotype. This chain uses TRBV18 with TRBJ2-5, with 9 bases identical to TRBD1. Germline lookup yields CDR1 KGHSH and CDR2 LQKENI. V gave up 0 bases and J gave up 7 bases; unmatched junction bases: 6. The length of the CDR3 is 15 residues. CDR3 in DNA: TGTGCCAGCTCACCACCGGCGGGACAGGGTGTGACCCAGTACTTC. Its protein product is CASSPPAGQGVTQYF.

This chain joins TRBV7-9 and TRBJ1-3, with no clear D. This CDR3 has 17 amino acids. Germline V gene sequence: CDR1 SEHNR, CDR2 FQNEAQ (reference sequence). V lost 5 bases, J lost 6 bases, and 23 bases lay in between. In nucleotides, the CDR3 is TGTGCCAGCAGCCAAGATAGGCCAGCCTCTCTGGCAAACACCATATATTTT. As protein: CASSQDRPASLANTIYF.

This chain links TRBV24-1 with TRBJ2-7; D perhaps matches TRBD2 (5 bases). Germline values: CDR1 KGHDR, CDR2 SFDVKD. V was shortened by 5 bases and J by 3 bases, with 7 bases between the two germline ends. The CDR3 has 12 amino acids. The CDR3 sequence: CATSAGYYEQYF. Here the CDR3 DNA reads TGTGCCACCAGTGCGGGATACTACGAGCAGTACTTC.

The V and J genes are TRBV5-1 and TRBJ1-2, with 7 bases matching TRBD1. Germline V CDR1 and CDR2: SGHRS, YFSETQ. This CDR3 is 16 amino acids long. J gave up 4 bases and V 6 bases, and 15 bases lay outside the gene matches. The CDR3 here is CASNFNPAGTVYGYTF. In nucleotides, the CDR3 is TGCGCCAGCAACTTCAACCCGGCCGGGACAGTCTATGGCTACACCTTC. The full variable domain, completed using reference TRBV5-1 and TRBJ1-2, is KAGVTQTPRYLIKTRGQQVTLSCSPISGHRSVSWYQQTPGQGLQFLFEYFSETQRNKGNFPGRFSGRQFSNSRSEMNVSTLELGDSALYLCASNFNPAGTVYGYTFGSGTRLTVV.

J is TRBJ1-3 and V is TRBV5-1; D gene ambiguous. Trimming stripped 3 bases from V and 4 bases from J, with 14 bases between. This CDR3 has 15 amino acids. CDR1 is SGHRS, CDR2 YFSETQ, per germline. The CDR3 sequence is CASSSGEYEGNTIYF. CDR3 coding DNA: TGCGCCAGCAGCTCCGGAGAATATGAGGGAAACACCATATATTTT. Filled out from reference TRBV5-1 and TRBJ1-3, the complete variable domain reads KAGVTQTPRYLIKTRGQQVTLSCSPISGHRSVSWYQQTPGQGLQFLFEYFSETQRNKGNFPGRFSGRQFSNSRSEMNVSTLELGDSALYLCASSSGEYEGNTIYFGEGSWLTVV.

Of note for this clonotype: An end of the junction does not agree with germline; a read error may underlie this. The V call is TRBV10-3, the J call TRBJ2-5; possibly TRBD1 for D (6 bases). The CDR3 extends over 16 amino acids. CDR1 is ENHRY, CDR2 SYGVKD, per germline. This CDR3 reads CASSYLFTGQQETQYF. The CDR3 bases are TGTGCCAGCAGTTACTTGTTTACAGGGCAACAAGAGACCCAGTACTTC.

The chain is built from TRBV25-1 and TRBJ2-7; 7 bases are shared with TRBD1. V was pared by 5 bases and J by 3 bases, with 10 bases of the junction left unmatched. This CDR3 is built from 15 residues. Per the germline V gene, CDR1 is MGHDK and CDR2 is SYGVNS. The CDR3 DNA reads as TGTGCCAGCAGTACCCCATCACAGGGGAGCTACGAGCAGTACTTC. Its protein product is CASSTPSQGSYEQYF.

This clonotype was found many times. This sequence joins TRBV12-3 or TRBV12-4 and TRBJ1-2, with 7 bases matching TRBD1. The trim removed 5 bases at V and 3 bases at J, leaving 9 bases unmatched. This CDR3 comprises 15 residues. Written as DNA, the CDR3 is TGTGCCAGCAGTCCGAAAGGGGGCGTGGACTATGGCTACACCTTC. This sequence encodes CASSPKGGVDYGYTF.

This sequence joins TRBV7-8 and TRBJ2-7; no definite D call. The CDR3 covers 14 residues. The germline gives CDR1 SGHVS, CDR2 FQNEAQ. V gave up 1 base and J gave up 4 bases, with 11 bases separating them. This chain's CDR3 is CASSLVSWGYEQYF. Written as DNA, the CDR3 is TGTGCCAGCAGCTTAGTTTCCTGGGGTTACGAGCAGTACTTC.

As concerns this clonotype: This could be a read error, since a much larger clone is one nucleotide away. V gene TRBV10-2 combines with J gene TRBJ2-5, with a weak D call TRBD2 (5 bases). CDR3 size: 13 residues. The V end lost 6 bases, the J end lost 9 bases, and 17 bases lay between the germline ends. CDR1 is WSHSY, CDR2 SAAADI, per germline. The CDR3 region has the DNA TGCGCCAGCAGATACCGGAATTCGGAGGCCCAGTACTTC. Translating gives CASRYRNSEAQYF.

This clonotype was picked up a small number of times. J is TRBJ2-7 and V is TRBV5-5; TRBD2 aligns across 14 bases. Per the germline V gene, CDR1 is SGHKS and CDR2 is YYEKEE (reference sequence). The CDR3 extends over 19 amino acids. The V segment lost 0 bases and the J segment 0 bases; nucleotides outside the gene matches: 8. CDR3: CASSLGPTSGRATSYEQYF. In DNA form, the CDR3 reads TGTGCCAGCAGCTTGGGTCCGACTAGCGGGAGGGCCACCTCCTACGAGCAGTACTTC.

V is TRBV5-5 and J is TRBJ2-2, with 10 bases matching TRBD1. V dropped 5 bases and J dropped 6; count of bases not matched to a gene: 7. Per germline, CDR1 SGHKS and CDR2 YYEKEE (reference sequence). This CDR3 contains 15 residues. The CDR3 sequence is CASRGRQGAAGELFF. DNA for the CDR3: TGTGCCAGCAGGGGACGACAGGGGGCGGCCGGGGAGCTGTTTTTT.

This clonotype was recorded only once. J is TRBJ2-5 and V is TRBV7-9; D may correspond to TRBD1 or TRBD2 (6 bases each). The CDR3 runs 13 residues. V gave up 6 bases and J gave up 7 bases, with 15 bases separating them. Germline CDR1 reads SEHNR; CDR2 reads FQNEAQ (reference sequence). The CDR3 DNA is TGTGCCAGCAGTCCGCCTGAGGGGGGGACCCAGTACTTC. This translates into CASSPPEGGTQYF.